This T cell receptor (beta chain) was retrieved from a study of response to subunit inactivated influenza vaccine. One entry per CDR3 protein results from TCRdb running MiXCR on the RT-PCR reads. The sample contains hundreds of thousands of distinct CDR3 sequences, approximately 10% of which appear only once. Trimming cost V 0 bases and J 7 bases; bases outside gene matches: 4. Germline lookup yields CDR1 SGHRS and CDR2 YFSETQ. This CDR3 is built from 15 residues. The chain has TRBV5-1 and TRBJ2-1; 10 nucleotides line up with TRBD1. This sequence was found in a man between 50 and 59 years old who received an inactivated influenza vaccine. Here the sequenced sample was PBMCs from blood, taken on the day of vaccination. The CDR3 coding sequence is TGCGCCAGCAGCTTGGCGACAGGGGGCGAGAATGAGCAGTTCTTC. It encodes CASSLATGGENEQFF.